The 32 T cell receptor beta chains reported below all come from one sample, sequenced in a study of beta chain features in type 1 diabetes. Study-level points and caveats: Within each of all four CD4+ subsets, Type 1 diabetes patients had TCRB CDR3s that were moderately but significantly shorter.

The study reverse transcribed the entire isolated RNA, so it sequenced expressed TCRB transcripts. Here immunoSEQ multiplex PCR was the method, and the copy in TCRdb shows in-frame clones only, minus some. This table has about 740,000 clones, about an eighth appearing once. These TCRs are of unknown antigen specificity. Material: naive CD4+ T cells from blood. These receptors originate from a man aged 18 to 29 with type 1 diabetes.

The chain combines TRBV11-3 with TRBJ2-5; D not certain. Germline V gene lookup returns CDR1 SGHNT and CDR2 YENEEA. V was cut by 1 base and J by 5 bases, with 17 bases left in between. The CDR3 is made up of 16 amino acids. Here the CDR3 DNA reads TGTGCCAGCAGCTTAGGGAAATGGGTTCCAAGGGAGACCCAGTACTTC. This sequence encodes CASSLGKWVPRETQYF. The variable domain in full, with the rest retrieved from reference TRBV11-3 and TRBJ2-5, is EAGVVQSPRYKIIEKKQPVAFWCNPISGHNTLYWYLQNLGQGPELLIRYENEEAVDDSQLPKDRFSAERLKGVDSTLKIQPAELGDSAVYLCASSLGKWVPRETQYFGPGTRLLVL.

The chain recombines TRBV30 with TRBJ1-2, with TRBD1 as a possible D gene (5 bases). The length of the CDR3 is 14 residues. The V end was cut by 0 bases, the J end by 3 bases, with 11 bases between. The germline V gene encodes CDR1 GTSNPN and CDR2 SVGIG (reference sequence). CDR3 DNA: TGTGCCTGGAGTGTAGGTGTAGGGGACTATGGCTACACCTTC. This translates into CAWSVGVGDYGYTF.

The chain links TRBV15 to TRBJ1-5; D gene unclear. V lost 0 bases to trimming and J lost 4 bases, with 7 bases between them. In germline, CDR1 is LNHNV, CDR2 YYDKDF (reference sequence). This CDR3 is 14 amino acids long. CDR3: CATSRERGNQPQHF. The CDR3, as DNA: TGTGCCACCAGCAGAGAACGGGGAAATCAGCCCCAGCATTTT. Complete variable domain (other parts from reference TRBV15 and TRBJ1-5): DAMVIQNPRYQVTQFGKPVTLSCSQTLNHNVMYWYQQKSSQAPKLLFHYYDKDFNNEADTPDNFQSRRPNTSFCFLDIRSPGLGDTAMYLCATSRERGNQPQHFGDGTRLSIL.

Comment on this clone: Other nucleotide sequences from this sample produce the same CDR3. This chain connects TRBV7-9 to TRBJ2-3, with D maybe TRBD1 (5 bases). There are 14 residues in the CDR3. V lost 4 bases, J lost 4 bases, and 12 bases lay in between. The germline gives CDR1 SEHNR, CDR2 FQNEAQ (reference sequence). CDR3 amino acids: CASSSGQGADTQYF. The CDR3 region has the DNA TGTGCCAGCAGCTCAGGGCAAGGCGCAGATACGCAGTATTTT.

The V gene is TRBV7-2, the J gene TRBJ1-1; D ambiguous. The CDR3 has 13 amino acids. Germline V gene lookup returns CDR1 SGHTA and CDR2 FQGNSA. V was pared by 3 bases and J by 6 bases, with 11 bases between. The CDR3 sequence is CASSFGLPPEAFF. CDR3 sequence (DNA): TGTGCCAGCAGCTTTGGGCTGCCGCCTGAAGCTTTCTTT.

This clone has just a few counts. The DNA for the CDR3 is TGTGCCAGCAGGAAACAGGGTGTTGGCACAGATACGCAGTATTTT. This translates into CASRKQGVGTDTQYF. This chain links TRBV6-6 with TRBJ2-3; D may be TRBD1 (6 bases). This CDR3 is 15 amino acids long. In germline, CDR1 is MNHNY, CDR2 SVGAGI (reference sequence). The germline V and J ends were trimmed by 6 bases and 1 base, with 14 bases remaining between them.

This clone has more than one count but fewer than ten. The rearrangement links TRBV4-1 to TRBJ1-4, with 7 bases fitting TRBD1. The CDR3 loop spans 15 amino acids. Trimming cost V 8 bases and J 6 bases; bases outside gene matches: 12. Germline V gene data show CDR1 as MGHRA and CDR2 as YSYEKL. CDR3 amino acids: CASSRTGTAHEKLFF. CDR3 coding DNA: TGCGCCAGCTCACGAACCGGGACAGCTCATGAAAAACTGTTTTTT.

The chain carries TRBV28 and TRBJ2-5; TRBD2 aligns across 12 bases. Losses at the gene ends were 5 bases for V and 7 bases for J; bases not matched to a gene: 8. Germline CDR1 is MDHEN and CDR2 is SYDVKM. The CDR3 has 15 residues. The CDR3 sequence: CASSRGLAGHRTQYF. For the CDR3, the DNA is TGTGCCAGCAGTCGAGGACTAGCGGGGCATCGGACCCAGTACTTC.

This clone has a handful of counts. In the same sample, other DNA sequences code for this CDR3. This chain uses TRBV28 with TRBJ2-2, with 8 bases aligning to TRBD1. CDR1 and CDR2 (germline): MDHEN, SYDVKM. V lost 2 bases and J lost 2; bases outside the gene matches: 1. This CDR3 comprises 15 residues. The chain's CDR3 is CASSLGQGNTGELFF. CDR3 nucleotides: TGTGCCAGCAGTTTAGGACAGGGTAACACCGGGGAGCTGTTTTTT. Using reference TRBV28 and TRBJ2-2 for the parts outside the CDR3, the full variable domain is DVKVTQSSRYLVKRTGEKVFLECVQDMDHENMFWYRQDPGLGLRLIYFSYDVKMKEKGDIPEGYSVSREKKERFSLILESASTNQTSMYLCASSLGQGNTGELFFGEGSRLTVL.

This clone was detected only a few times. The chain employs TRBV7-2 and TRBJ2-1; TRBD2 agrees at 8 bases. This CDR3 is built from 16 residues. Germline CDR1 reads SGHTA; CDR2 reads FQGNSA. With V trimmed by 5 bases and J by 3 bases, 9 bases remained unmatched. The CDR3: CASSLPPGGYYNEQFF. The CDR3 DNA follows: TGTGCCAGCAGCCTCCCCCCGGGGGGGTACTACAATGAGCAGTTCTTC.

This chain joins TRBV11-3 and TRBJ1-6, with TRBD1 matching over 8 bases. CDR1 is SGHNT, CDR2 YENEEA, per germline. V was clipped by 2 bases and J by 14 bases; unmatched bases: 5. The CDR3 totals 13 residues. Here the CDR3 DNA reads TGTGCCAGCAGCTTACCGGACAGGGAATCCCTCCACTTT. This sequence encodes CASSLPDRESLHF.

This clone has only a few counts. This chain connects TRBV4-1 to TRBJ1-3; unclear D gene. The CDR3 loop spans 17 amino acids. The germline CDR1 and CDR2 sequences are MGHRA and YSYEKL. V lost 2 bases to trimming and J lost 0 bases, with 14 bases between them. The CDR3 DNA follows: TGCGCCAGCAGCCAACCCCGTCGGGTTCTCTCTGGAAACACCATATATTTT. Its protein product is CASSQPRRVLSGNTIYF.

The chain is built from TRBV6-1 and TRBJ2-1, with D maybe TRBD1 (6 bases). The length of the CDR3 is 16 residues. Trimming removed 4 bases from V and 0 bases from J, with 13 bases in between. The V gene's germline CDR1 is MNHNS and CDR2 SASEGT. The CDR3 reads CASSGDKTGSYNEQFF. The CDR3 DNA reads TGTGCCAGCAGTGGAGACAAGACAGGCTCCTACAATGAGCAGTTCTTC.

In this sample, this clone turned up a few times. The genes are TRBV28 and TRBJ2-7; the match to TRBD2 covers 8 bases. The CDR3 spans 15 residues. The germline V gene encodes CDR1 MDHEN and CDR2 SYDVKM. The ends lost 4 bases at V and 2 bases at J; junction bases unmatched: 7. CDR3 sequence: CASSYPGLVPYEQYF. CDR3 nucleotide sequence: TGTGCCAGCAGTTATCCGGGACTAGTCCCCTACGAGCAGTACTTC. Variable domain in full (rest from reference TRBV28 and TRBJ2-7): DVKVTQSSRYLVKRTGEKVFLECVQDMDHENMFWYRQDPGLGLRLIYFSYDVKMKEKGDIPEGYSVSREKKERFSLILESASTNQTSMYLCASSYPGLVPYEQYFGPGTRLTVT.

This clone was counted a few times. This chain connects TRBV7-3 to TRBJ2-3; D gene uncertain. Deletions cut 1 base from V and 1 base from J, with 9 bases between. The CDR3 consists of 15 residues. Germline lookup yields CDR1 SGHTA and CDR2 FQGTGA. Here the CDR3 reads CASSLIGSGTDTQYF. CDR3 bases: TGTGCCAGCAGCTTAATAGGGTCGGGCACAGATACGCAGTATTTT.

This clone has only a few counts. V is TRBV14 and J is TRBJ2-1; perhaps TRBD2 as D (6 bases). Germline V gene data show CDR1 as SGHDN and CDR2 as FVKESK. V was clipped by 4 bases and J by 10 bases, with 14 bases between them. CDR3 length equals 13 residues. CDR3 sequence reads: CASSRGDYREQFF. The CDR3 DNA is TGTGCCAGCAGCCGGGGGGATTACAGGGAGCAGTTCTTC.

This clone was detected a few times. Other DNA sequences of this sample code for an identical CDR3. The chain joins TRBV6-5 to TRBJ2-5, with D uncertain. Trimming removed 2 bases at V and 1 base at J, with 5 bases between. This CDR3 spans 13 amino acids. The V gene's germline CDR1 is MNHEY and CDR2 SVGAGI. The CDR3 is CASSYRAQETQYF. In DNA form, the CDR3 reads TGTGCCAGCAGTTACAGGGCCCAAGAGACCCAGTACTTC.

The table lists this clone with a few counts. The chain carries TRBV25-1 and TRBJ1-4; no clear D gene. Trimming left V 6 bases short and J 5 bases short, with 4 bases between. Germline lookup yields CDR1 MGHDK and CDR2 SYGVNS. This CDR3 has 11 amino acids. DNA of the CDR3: TGTGCCAGCAGCCCAAATGAAAAACTGTTTTTT. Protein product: CASSPNEKLFF.

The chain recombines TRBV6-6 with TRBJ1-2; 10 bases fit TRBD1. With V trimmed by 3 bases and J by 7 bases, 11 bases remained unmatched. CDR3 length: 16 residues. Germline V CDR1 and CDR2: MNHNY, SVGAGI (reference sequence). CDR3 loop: CASSYPLRDRGGGYTF. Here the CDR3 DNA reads TGTGCCAGCAGTTATCCACTCCGGGACAGGGGAGGTGGCTACACCTTC.

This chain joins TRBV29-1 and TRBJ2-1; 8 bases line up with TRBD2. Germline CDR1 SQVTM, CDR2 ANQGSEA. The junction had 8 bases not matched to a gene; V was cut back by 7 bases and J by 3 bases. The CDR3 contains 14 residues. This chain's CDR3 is CSGVAGWVYNEQFF. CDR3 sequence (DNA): TGCAGCGGTGTAGCGGGGTGGGTCTACAATGAGCAGTTCTTC.

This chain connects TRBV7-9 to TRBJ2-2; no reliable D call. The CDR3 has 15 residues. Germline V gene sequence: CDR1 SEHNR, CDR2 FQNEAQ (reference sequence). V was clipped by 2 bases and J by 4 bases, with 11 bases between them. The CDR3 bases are TGTGCCAGCAGCTTAACCGCAGACGGCACCGGGGAGCTGTTTTTT. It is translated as CASSLTADGTGELFF. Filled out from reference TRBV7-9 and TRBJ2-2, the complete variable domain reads DTGVSQNPRHKITKRGQNVTFRCDPISEHNRLYWYRQTLGQGPEFLTYFQNEAQLEKSRLLSDRFSAERPKGSFSTLEIQRTEQGDSAMYLCASSLTADGTGELFFGEGSRLTVL.

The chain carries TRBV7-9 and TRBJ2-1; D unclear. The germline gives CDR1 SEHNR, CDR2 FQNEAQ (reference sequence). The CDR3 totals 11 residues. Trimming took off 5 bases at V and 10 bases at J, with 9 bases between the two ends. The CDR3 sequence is CASSASREQFF. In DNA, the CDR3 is TGTGCCAGCAGCGCGTCCCGGGAGCAGTTCTTC.

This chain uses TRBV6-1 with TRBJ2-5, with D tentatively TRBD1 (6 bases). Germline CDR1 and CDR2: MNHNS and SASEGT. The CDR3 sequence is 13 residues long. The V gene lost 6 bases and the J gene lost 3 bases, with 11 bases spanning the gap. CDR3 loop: CASRPGAEETQYF. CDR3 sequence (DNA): TGTGCCAGCAGACCAGGGGCCGAAGAGACCCAGTACTTC.

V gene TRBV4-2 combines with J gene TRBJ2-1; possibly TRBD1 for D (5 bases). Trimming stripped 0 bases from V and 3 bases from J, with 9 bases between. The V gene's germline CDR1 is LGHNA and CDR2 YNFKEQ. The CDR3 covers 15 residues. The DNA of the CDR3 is TGTGCCAGCAGCCAAGACCCAGGGCTCTACAATGAGCAGTTCTTC. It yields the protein CASSQDPGLYNEQFF.

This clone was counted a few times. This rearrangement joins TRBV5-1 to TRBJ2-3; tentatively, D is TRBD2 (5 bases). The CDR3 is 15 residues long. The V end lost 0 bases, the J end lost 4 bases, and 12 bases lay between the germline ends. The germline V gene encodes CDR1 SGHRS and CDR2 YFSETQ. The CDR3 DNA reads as TGCGCCAGCAGCTTGGCGGCTAGCCCCCCAGATACGCAGTATTTT. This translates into CASSLAASPPDTQYF.

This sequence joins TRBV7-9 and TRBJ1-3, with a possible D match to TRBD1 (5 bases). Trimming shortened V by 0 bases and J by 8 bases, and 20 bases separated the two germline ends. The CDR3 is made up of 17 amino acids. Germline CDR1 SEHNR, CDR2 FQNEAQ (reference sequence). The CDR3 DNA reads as TGTGCCAGCAGCTTAGCGAGGGGAACGCAAACGGGGGACACCATATATTTT. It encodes CASSLARGTQTGDTIYF.

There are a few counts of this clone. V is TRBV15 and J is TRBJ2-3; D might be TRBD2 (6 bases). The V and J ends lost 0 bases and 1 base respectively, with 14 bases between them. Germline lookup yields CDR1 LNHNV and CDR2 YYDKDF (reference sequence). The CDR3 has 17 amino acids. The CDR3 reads CATSRDGVAVGTDTQYF. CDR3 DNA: TGTGCCACCAGCAGAGATGGGGTAGCGGTTGGCACAGATACGCAGTATTTT.

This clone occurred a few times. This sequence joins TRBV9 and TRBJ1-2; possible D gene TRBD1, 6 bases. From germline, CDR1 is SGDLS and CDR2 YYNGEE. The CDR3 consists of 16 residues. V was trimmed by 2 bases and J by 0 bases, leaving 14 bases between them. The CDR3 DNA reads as TGTGCCAGCAGCGTTGGCGACAGGATACCTAACTATGGCTACACCTTC. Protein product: CASSVGDRIPNYGYTF.

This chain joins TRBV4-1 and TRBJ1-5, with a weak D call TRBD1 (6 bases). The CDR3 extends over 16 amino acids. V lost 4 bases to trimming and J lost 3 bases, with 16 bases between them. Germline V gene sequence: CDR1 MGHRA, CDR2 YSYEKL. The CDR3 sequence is CASSLETRTDNQPQHF. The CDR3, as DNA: TGCGCCAGCAGCCTAGAGACCCGGACAGACAATCAGCCCCAGCATTTT.

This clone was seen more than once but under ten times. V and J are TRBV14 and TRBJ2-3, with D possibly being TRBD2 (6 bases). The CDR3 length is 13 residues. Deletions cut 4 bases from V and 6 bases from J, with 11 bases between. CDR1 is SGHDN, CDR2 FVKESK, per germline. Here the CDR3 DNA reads TGTGCCAGCAGCCTCGGGGGACCCGATACGCAGTATTTT. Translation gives CASSLGGPDTQYF.

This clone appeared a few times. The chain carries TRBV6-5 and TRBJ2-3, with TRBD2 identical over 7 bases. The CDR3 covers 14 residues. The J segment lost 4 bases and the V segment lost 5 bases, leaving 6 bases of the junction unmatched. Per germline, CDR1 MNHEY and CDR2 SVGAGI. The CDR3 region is CASSRERGADTQYF. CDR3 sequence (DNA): TGTGCCAGCAGTCGGGAACGGGGGGCAGATACGCAGTATTTT.

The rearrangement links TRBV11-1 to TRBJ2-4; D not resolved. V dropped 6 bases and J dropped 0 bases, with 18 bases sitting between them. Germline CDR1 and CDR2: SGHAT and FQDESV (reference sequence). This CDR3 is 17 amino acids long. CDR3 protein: CASSSILYPLAKNIQYF. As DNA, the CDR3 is TGTGCCAGCAGTTCGATTCTCTATCCCCTAGCCAAAAACATTCAGTACTTC. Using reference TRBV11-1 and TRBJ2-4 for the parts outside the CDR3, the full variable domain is EAEVAQSPRYKITEKSQAVAFWCDPISGHATLYWYRQILGQGPELLVQFQDESVVDDSQLPKDRFSAERLKGVDSTLKIQPAELGDSAMYLCASSSILYPLAKNIQYFGAGTRLSVL.